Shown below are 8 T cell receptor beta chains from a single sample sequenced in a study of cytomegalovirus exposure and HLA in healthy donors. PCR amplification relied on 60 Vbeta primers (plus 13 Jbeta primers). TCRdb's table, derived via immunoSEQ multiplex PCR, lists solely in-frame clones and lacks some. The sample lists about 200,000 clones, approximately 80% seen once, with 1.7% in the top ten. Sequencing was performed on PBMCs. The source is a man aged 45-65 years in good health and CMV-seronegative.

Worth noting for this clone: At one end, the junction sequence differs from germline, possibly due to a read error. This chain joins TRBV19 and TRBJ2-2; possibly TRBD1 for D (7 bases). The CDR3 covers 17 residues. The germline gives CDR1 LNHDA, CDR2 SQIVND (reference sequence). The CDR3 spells CASSILMTGSGTGGLFF. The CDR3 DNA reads TGTGCCAGTAGTATCCTAATGACAGGGTCGGGCACCGGGGGGCTGTTTTTT. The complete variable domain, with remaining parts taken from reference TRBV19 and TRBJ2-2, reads DGGITQSPKYLFRKEGQNVTLSCEQNLNHDAMYWYRQDPGQGLRLIYYSQIVNDFQKGDIAEGYSVSREKKESFPLTVTSAQKNPTAFYLCASSILMTGSGTGGLFFGEGSRLTVL.

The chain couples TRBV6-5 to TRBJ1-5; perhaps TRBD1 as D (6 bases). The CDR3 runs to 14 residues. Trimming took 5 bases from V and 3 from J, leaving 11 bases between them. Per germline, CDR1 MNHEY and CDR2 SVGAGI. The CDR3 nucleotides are TGTGCCAGCAGTCCCCGGGACACCAATCAGCCCCAGCATTTT. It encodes CASSPRDTNQPQHF.

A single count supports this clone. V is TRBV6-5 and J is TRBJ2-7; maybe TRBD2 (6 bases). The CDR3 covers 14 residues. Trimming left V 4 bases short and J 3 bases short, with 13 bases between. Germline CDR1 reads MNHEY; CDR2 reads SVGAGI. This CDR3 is CASSSRDFYYEQYF. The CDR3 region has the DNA TGTGCCAGCAGTTCCCGGGACTTTTACTACGAGCAGTACTTC.

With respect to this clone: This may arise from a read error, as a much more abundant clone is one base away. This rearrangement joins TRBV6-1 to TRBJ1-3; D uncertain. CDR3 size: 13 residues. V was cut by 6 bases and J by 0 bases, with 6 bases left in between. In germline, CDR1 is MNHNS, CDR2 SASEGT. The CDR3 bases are TGTGCCAGCAGGGGGAGCTCTGGAAACACCATATATTTT. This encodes CASRGSSGNTIYF.

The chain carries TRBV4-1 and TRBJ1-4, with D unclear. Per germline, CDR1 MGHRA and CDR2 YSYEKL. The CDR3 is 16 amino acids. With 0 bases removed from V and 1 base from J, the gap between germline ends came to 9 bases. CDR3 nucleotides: TGCGCCAGCAGCCAAGAAAAAGAGGTAACTAATGAAAAACTGTTTTTT. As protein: CASSQEKEVTNEKLFF.

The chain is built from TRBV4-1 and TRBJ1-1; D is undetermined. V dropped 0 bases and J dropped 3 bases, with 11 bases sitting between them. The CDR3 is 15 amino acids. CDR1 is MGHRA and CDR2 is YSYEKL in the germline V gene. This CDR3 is CASSQDYGFDTEAFF. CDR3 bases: TGCGCCAGCAGCCAAGATTATGGCTTCGACACTGAAGCTTTCTTT.

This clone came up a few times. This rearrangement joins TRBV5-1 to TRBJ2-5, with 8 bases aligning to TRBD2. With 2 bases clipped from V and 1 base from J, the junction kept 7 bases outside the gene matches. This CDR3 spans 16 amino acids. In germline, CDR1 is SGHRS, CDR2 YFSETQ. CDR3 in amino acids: CASSLGSGSFQETQYF. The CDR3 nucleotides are TGCGCCAGCAGCTTAGGGAGCGGGAGTTTCCAAGAGACCCAGTACTTC.

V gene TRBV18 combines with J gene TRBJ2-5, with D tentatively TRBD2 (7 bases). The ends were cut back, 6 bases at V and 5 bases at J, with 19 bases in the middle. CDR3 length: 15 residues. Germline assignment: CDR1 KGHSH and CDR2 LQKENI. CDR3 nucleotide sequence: TGTGCCAGCTCCCTTGGGGGGGGCGCGTCGGAGACCCAGTACTTC. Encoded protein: CASSLGGGASETQYF.